This is a list of T cell receptor beta chains from one sample in a study of CD8+CD57+ T cells in acquired aplastic anemia. TCRdb itself ran the reads through MiXCR, one entry per CDR3 protein. The table has approximately 190,000 distinct CDR3 sequences, around 47% seen once; the top ten hold over 7.5%. The specimen sequenced was sorted CD4+, CD8+, or CD8+CD57+ T cells (not recorded which) from PBMCs. The receptors were sampled from a human donor with aplastic anemia. CDR3s include the opening cysteine and the closing phenylalanine or tryptophan. A D gene is named only where the DNA matches it firmly. Only some rows state a clone size, as once, few, many or a class for expanded clones.

v_gene: TRBV20-1
len: 11
j_gene: TRBJ2-7
abundance: NA
d_gene: TRBD1
CDR3aa: CSATQGVEQYF
CDR3nt: TGCAGTGCTACACAGGGGGTCGAGCAGTACTTC

v_gene: TRBV10-3
len: 13
j_gene: TRBJ2-7
abundance: NA
d_gene: TRBD2
CDR3aa: CAAQREGTYEQYF
CDR3nt: TGTGCCGCACAGCGGGAGGGGACCTACGAGCAGTACTTC

v_gene: TRBV20-1
len: 16
j_gene: TRBJ1-1
abundance: NA
d_gene: NA
CDR3aa: CSASRLGGARGTEAFF
CDR3nt: TGCAGTGCGTCTAGACTAGGGGGGGCCCGGGGCACTGAAGCTTTCTTT

v_gene: TRBV7-8
len: 16
j_gene: TRBJ1-1
abundance: few
d_gene: TRBD1
CDR3aa: CASSARQGRRHPEAFF
CDR3nt: TGTGCCAGCAGCGCTAGACAGGGAAGGAGGCACCCTGAAGCTTTCTTT

v_gene: TRBV18
len: 13
j_gene: TRBJ2-5
abundance: many
d_gene: NA
CDR3aa: CASSPGGVETQYF
CDR3nt: TGTGCCAGCTCACCAGGGGGCGTGGAGACCCAGTACTTC

v_gene: TRBV11-1
len: 15
j_gene: TRBJ2-3
abundance: NA
d_gene: NA
CDR3aa: CASSEAASSTDTQYF
CDR3nt: TGTGCCAGCAGCGAGGCTGCCTCTAGCACAGATACGCAGTATTTT

v_gene: TRBV14
len: 16
j_gene: TRBJ2-5
abundance: NA
d_gene: TRBD2
CDR3aa: CASSHASGRGEETQYF
CDR3nt: TGTGCCAGCAGCCACGCTAGCGGGAGAGGGGAGGAGACCCAGTACTTC

v_gene: TRBV5-1
len: 14
j_gene: TRBJ1-2
abundance: many
d_gene: NA
CDR3aa: CASSPGTANYGYTF
CDR3nt: TGCGCCAGCAGCCCGGGGACCGCTAACTATGGCTACACCTTC

v_gene: TRBV4-2
len: 15
j_gene: TRBJ2-2
abundance: many
d_gene: NA
CDR3aa: CASSQDPAAYGELFF
CDR3nt: TGTGCCAGCAGCCAAGACCCCGCCGCGTACGGGGAGCTGTTTTTT

v_gene: TRBV11-2
len: 15
j_gene: TRBJ2-7
abundance: many
d_gene: TRBD1
CDR3aa: CASSSRTGIAYEQYF
CDR3nt: TGTGCCAGCAGCTCCCGGACAGGTATAGCCTACGAGCAGTACTTC

v_gene: TRBV5-1
len: 12
j_gene: TRBJ2-1
abundance: NA
d_gene: NA
CDR3aa: CASSWSQNEQFF
CDR3nt: TGCGCCAGCAGCTGGAGCCAGAATGAGCAGTTCTTC

v_gene: TRBV7-9
len: 15
j_gene: TRBJ2-3
abundance: many
d_gene: NA
CDR3aa: CASTLGSVGTDTQYF
CDR3nt: TGTGCCAGCACTCTAGGATCAGTCGGCACAGATACGCAGTATTTT

v_gene: TRBV7-9
len: 15
j_gene: TRBJ2-7
abundance: few
d_gene: NA
CDR3aa: CASSFRGATSYEQYF
CDR3nt: TGTGCCAGCAGCTTCAGAGGGGCCACTTCCTACGAGCAGTACTTC

v_gene: TRBV7-3
len: 11
j_gene: TRBJ1-2
abundance: NA
d_gene: NA
CDR3aa: CASSSQGSYTF
CDR3nt: TGTGCCAGCAGTAGCCAGGGGAGCTACACCTTC

v_gene: TRBV29-1
len: 13
j_gene: TRBJ1-2
abundance: few
d_gene: TRBD1
CDR3aa: CSVTGQGGYGYTF
CDR3nt: TGCAGCGTAACGGGACAGGGGGGATATGGCTACACCTTC

v_gene: TRBV7-9
len: 13
j_gene: TRBJ1-1
abundance: NA
d_gene: NA
CDR3aa: CASSNQQNTEAFF
CDR3nt: TGTGCCAGCAGCAATCAACAAAACACTGAAGCTTTCTTT

v_gene: TRBV29-1
len: 15
j_gene: TRBJ2-7
abundance: few
d_gene: TRBD1
CDR3aa: CSVELDRGVNYEQYF
CDR3nt: TGCAGCGTTGAATTGGACAGGGGTGTGAATTACGAGCAGTACTTC

v_gene: TRBV7-2
len: 12
j_gene: TRBJ2-1
abundance: many
d_gene: NA
CDR3aa: CASSFLAREQFF
CDR3nt: TGTGCCAGCAGCTTTCTAGCGAGGGAGCAGTTCTTC

v_gene: TRBV18
len: 14
j_gene: TRBJ2-5
abundance: NA
d_gene: NA
CDR3aa: CASSRLPREETQYF
CDR3nt: TGTGCCAGCTCGCGACTCCCGAGAGAAGAGACCCAGTACTTC

v_gene: TRBV12-3/TRBV12-4
len: 15
j_gene: TRBJ2-3
abundance: NA
d_gene: NA
CDR3aa: CASSSLRDNIDTQYF
CDR3nt: TGTGCCAGCAGTTCTCTCCGGGACAATATAGATACGCAGTATTTT

v_gene: TRBV24-1
len: 15
j_gene: TRBJ1-2
abundance: NA
d_gene: NA
CDR3aa: CATSDTRGGNYGYTF
CDR3nt: TGTGCCACCAGTGATACCCGGGGAGGGAACTATGGCTACACCTTC

v_gene: TRBV2
len: 15
j_gene: TRBJ2-1
abundance: few
d_gene: TRBD2
CDR3aa: CASGWSGTSYNEQFF
CDR3nt: TGTGCCAGTGGGTGGAGCGGGACCTCCTACAATGAGCAGTTCTTC

v_gene: TRBV29-1
len: 12
j_gene: TRBJ2-3
abundance: NA
d_gene: NA
CDR3aa: CSVKGPTDTQYF
CDR3nt: TGCAGCGTTAAAGGGCCAACAGATACGCAGTATTTT

v_gene: TRBV11-2
len: 15
j_gene: TRBJ2-1
abundance: few
d_gene: NA
CDR3aa: CASSPRTNYTDEQFF
CDR3nt: TGTGCCAGCAGCCCTCGGACCAATTACACAGATGAGCAGTTCTTC

v_gene: TRBV5-4
len: 16
j_gene: TRBJ2-1
abundance: many
d_gene: TRBD2
CDR3aa: CASSLGAGGTYNEQFF
CDR3nt: TGTGCCAGCAGCTTGGGTGCGGGAGGGACCTACAATGAGCAGTTCTTC

v_gene: TRBV19
len: 15
j_gene: TRBJ1-2
abundance: NA
d_gene: TRBD1
CDR3aa: CASSAGQGDFYGYTF
CDR3nt: TGTGCCAGTAGTGCAGGACAGGGGGATTTCTATGGCTACACCTTC

v_gene: TRBV7-9
len: 12
j_gene: TRBJ1-2
abundance: once
d_gene: NA
CDR3aa: CASSLNGQGYTF
CDR3nt: TGTGCCAGCAGCTTAAACGGACAGGGCTACACCTTC

v_gene: TRBV5-4
len: 15
j_gene: TRBJ1-1
abundance: NA
d_gene: NA
CDR3aa: CASSLDLGSNTEAFF
CDR3nt: TGTGCCAGCAGCTTGGATCTGGGTAGTAACACTGAAGCTTTCTTT

v_gene: TRBV20-1
len: 12
j_gene: TRBJ1-2
abundance: NA
d_gene: NA
CDR3aa: CSANREPAGYTF
CDR3nt: TGCAGTGCTAACAGGGAGCCGGCTGGCTACACCTTC

v_gene: TRBV7-2
len: 16
j_gene: TRBJ2-7
abundance: NA
d_gene: TRBD2
CDR3aa: CASSLASGRALDEQYF
CDR3nt: TGTGCCAGCAGCTTAGCTAGCGGGAGGGCCCTCGACGAGCAGTACTTC

v_gene: TRBV6-2/TRBV6-3
len: 15
j_gene: TRBJ2-5
abundance: NA
d_gene: NA
CDR3aa: CASSEAQGAEETQYF
CDR3nt: TGTGCCAGCAGTGAAGCGCAAGGAGCTGAAGAGACCCAGTACTTC

v_gene: TRBV2
len: 13
j_gene: TRBJ2-3
abundance: once
d_gene: TRBD1
CDR3aa: CASSYTGADTQYF
CDR3nt: TGTGCCAGCAGTTATACAGGGGCAGATACGCAGTATTTT

v_gene: TRBV7-3
len: 14
j_gene: TRBJ2-3
abundance: NA
d_gene: NA
CDR3aa: CASSPTSPTDTQYF
CDR3nt: TGTGCCAGCAGCCCGACCTCCCCCACAGATACGCAGTATTTT

v_gene: TRBV29-1
len: 13
j_gene: TRBJ2-3
abundance: NA
d_gene: NA
CDR3aa: CSVVWDSTDTQYF
CDR3nt: TGCAGCGTTGTATGGGACAGCACAGATACGCAGTATTTT

v_gene: TRBV7-8
len: 13
j_gene: TRBJ1-5
abundance: NA
d_gene: NA
CDR3aa: CASSPSARQPQHF
CDR3nt: TGTGCCAGCAGCCCATCGGCCCGTCAGCCCCAGCATTTT

v_gene: TRBV4-1
len: 14
j_gene: TRBJ2-7
abundance: many
d_gene: NA
CDR3aa: CASSQVWAEDNPYF
CDR3nt: TGCGCCAGCAGCCAAGTATGGGCGGAGGACAACCCGTACTTC

v_gene: TRBV7-6
len: 16
j_gene: TRBJ2-7
abundance: many
d_gene: TRBD1
CDR3aa: CASSSGPFGQGAEQYF
CDR3nt: TGTGCCAGCAGCTCTGGGCCGTTCGGACAGGGCGCCGAGCAGTACTTC

v_gene: TRBV6-2/TRBV6-3
len: 14
j_gene: TRBJ1-5
abundance: NA
d_gene: NA
CDR3aa: CASTRGRERQPQHF
CDR3nt: TGTGCCAGCACCCGGGGCAGGGAAAGACAGCCCCAGCATTTT

v_gene: TRBV5-1
len: 14
j_gene: TRBJ2-7
abundance: few
d_gene: NA
CDR3aa: CASSIDSPHYEQYF
CDR3nt: TGCGCCAGCAGCATCGACAGTCCCCACTACGAGCAGTACTTC

v_gene: TRBV20-1
len: 14
j_gene: TRBJ1-1
abundance: many
d_gene: NA
CDR3aa: CSAREPRGNTEAFF
CDR3nt: TGCAGTGCTAGAGAGCCCAGGGGGAACACTGAAGCTTTCTTT

v_gene: TRBV3-1
len: 18
j_gene: TRBJ1-5
abundance: few
d_gene: NA
CDR3aa: CASSQGFRSTRGNQPQHF
CDR3nt: TGTGCCAGCAGCCAGGGGTTTCGGTCCACCAGGGGCAATCAGCCCCAGCATTTT

v_gene: TRBV7-9
len: 13
j_gene: TRBJ2-7
abundance: NA
d_gene: NA
CDR3aa: CASSVGTFYEQYF
CDR3nt: TGTGCCAGCAGCGTCGGGACCTTCTACGAGCAGTACTTC

v_gene: TRBV7-8
len: 12
j_gene: TRBJ2-7
abundance: NA
d_gene: NA
CDR3aa: CASSILAWQQYF
CDR3nt: TGTGCCAGCAGCATCCTAGCATGGCAGCAGTACTTC

v_gene: TRBV19
len: 14
j_gene: TRBJ2-5
abundance: NA
d_gene: TRBD2
CDR3aa: CASSMASGEETQYF
CDR3nt: TGTGCCAGTAGTATGGCTAGCGGGGAGGAGACCCAGTACTTC

v_gene: TRBV10-2
len: 15
j_gene: TRBJ1-2
abundance: NA
d_gene: TRBD1
CDR3aa: CASSRTGTGYYGYTF
CDR3nt: TGTGCCAGCAGCCGGACCGGGACAGGTTACTATGGCTACACCTTC

v_gene: TRBV10-3
len: 13
j_gene: TRBJ1-2
abundance: NA
d_gene: NA
CDR3aa: CASSYGPYYGYTF
CDR3nt: TGTGCCAGCAGTTACGGGCCCTACTATGGCTACACCTTC

v_gene: TRBV29-1
len: 15
j_gene: TRBJ1-2
abundance: many
d_gene: TRBD1
CDR3aa: CSVEAGQGVLIRGTF
CDR3nt: TGCAGCGTTGAAGCTGGACAGGGTGTTTTAATCAGGGGCACCTTC

v_gene: TRBV5-1
len: 15
j_gene: TRBJ2-7
abundance: once
d_gene: NA
CDR3aa: CASSAGGHVLYEEYF
CDR3nt: TGCGCCAGCAGTGCCGGGGGACATGTGTTGTACGAGGAGTACTTC

v_gene: TRBV20-1
len: 14
j_gene: TRBJ2-7
abundance: many
d_gene: TRBD2
CDR3aa: CSASTSGGSYEQYF
CDR3nt: TGCAGTGCAAGTACTAGCGGGGGTTCCTACGAGCAGTACTTC

v_gene: TRBV7-6
len: 15
j_gene: TRBJ2-7
abundance: NA
d_gene: NA
CDR3aa: CASSEWGASPYEQYF
CDR3nt: TGTGCCAGCAGTGAATGGGGGGCTTCCCCCTACGAGCAGTACTTC

v_gene: TRBV11-1
len: 16
j_gene: TRBJ2-7
abundance: few
d_gene: NA
CDR3aa: CASSPSAGPSSYEQYF
CDR3nt: TGTGCCAGTAGCCCGAGCGCGGGACCGAGCTCCTACGAGCAGTACTTC

v_gene: TRBV25-1
len: 15
j_gene: TRBJ2-7
abundance: NA
d_gene: NA
CDR3aa: CASSDLAGISYEQYF
CDR3nt: TGTGCCAGCAGTGACCTCGCTGGGATCTCCTACGAGCAGTACTTC

v_gene: TRBV11-1
len: 15
j_gene: TRBJ2-3
abundance: NA
d_gene: TRBD2
CDR3aa: CASRLEGGSLDTQYF
CDR3nt: TGTGCCAGCAGATTAGAGGGAGGGAGTCTAGATACGCAGTATTTT

v_gene: TRBV19
len: 14
j_gene: TRBJ2-1
abundance: NA
d_gene: NA
CDR3aa: CASSTGLLRDEQFF
CDR3nt: TGTGCCAGTAGTACGGGACTCCTCAGGGATGAGCAGTTCTTC

v_gene: TRBV15
len: 15
j_gene: TRBJ2-2
abundance: NA
d_gene: NA
CDR3aa: CATSRGDSDTGELFF
CDR3nt: TGTGCCACCAGCAGAGGAGACAGCGACACCGGGGAGCTGTTTTTT

v_gene: TRBV15
len: 13
j_gene: TRBJ2-1
abundance: many
d_gene: NA
CDR3aa: CATKGLRYNEQFF
CDR3nt: TGTGCCACCAAAGGACTCCGCTACAATGAGCAGTTCTTC